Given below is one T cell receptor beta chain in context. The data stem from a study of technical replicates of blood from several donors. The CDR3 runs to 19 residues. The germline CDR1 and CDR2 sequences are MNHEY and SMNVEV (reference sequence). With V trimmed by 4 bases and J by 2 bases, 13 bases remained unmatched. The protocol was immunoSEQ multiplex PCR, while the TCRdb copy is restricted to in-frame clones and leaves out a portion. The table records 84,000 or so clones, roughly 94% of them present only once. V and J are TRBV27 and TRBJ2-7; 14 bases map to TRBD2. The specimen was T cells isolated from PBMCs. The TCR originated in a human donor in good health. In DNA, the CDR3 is TGTGCCAGCAGTTCCCTACCTGGGACTAGCGGGGGAGCCACCTACGAGCAGTACTTC. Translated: CASSSLPGTSGGATYEQYF.